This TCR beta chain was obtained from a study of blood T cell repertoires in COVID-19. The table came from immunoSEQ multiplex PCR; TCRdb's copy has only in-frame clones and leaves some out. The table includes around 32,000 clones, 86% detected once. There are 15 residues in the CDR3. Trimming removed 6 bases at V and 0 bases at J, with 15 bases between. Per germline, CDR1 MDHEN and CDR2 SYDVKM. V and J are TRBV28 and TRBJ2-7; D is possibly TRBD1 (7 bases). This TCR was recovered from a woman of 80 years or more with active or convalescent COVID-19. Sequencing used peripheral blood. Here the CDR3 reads CASSPGGSLSYEQYF. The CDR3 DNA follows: TGTGCCAGCAGCCCAGGGGGGAGCCTCTCCTACGAGCAGTACTTC.